These 2 T cell receptor beta chains were all obtained from the same sample, sequenced in a study of OX40 agonist ivuxolimab in advanced cancers. Sequencing used immunoSEQ multiplex PCR; TCRdb keeps in-frame clones, though not all of them. There are 55,000 to 90,000 clones in the sample; 88% occur only once, and 2% to 2.5% lies in the top ten. The specimen comprised CD4+ or CD8+ T cells sorted from blood, sampled in a trial of the OX40 agonist ivuxolimab. Source of these receptors: an adult with an advanced solid tumor such as melanoma, head and neck, liver or kidney cancer.

This clone has a single count. CDR3 residues: CASRGRRSTDTQYF. The CDR3 DNA reads as TGCGCCAGCAGGGGACGGAGGAGCACAGATACGCAGTATTTT. The rearrangement joins TRBV5-1 to TRBJ2-3; D may correspond to TRBD1 or TRBD2 (5 bases each). V lost 5 bases, J lost 0 bases, and 10 bases lay in between. Germline assignment: CDR1 SGHRS and CDR2 YFSETQ. The CDR3 loop spans 14 amino acids.

This chain joins TRBV28 and TRBJ1-4; 8 bases align to TRBD1. The CDR3 runs 15 residues. CDR1 is MDHEN, CDR2 SYDVKM, per germline. The J segment lost 7 bases and the V segment lost 5 bases, leaving 9 bases of the junction unmatched. This CDR3 is CASSPRTGRSEKLFF. CDR3 DNA: TGTGCCAGCAGTCCTCGGACAGGGAGGAGTGAAAAACTGTTTTTT. Using reference TRBV28 and TRBJ1-4 for the parts outside the CDR3, the full variable domain is DVKVTQSSRYLVKRTGEKVFLECVQDMDHENMFWYRQDPGLGLRLIYFSYDVKMKEKGDIPEGYSVSREKKERFSLILESASTNQTSMYLCASSPRTGRSEKLFFGSGTQLSVL.